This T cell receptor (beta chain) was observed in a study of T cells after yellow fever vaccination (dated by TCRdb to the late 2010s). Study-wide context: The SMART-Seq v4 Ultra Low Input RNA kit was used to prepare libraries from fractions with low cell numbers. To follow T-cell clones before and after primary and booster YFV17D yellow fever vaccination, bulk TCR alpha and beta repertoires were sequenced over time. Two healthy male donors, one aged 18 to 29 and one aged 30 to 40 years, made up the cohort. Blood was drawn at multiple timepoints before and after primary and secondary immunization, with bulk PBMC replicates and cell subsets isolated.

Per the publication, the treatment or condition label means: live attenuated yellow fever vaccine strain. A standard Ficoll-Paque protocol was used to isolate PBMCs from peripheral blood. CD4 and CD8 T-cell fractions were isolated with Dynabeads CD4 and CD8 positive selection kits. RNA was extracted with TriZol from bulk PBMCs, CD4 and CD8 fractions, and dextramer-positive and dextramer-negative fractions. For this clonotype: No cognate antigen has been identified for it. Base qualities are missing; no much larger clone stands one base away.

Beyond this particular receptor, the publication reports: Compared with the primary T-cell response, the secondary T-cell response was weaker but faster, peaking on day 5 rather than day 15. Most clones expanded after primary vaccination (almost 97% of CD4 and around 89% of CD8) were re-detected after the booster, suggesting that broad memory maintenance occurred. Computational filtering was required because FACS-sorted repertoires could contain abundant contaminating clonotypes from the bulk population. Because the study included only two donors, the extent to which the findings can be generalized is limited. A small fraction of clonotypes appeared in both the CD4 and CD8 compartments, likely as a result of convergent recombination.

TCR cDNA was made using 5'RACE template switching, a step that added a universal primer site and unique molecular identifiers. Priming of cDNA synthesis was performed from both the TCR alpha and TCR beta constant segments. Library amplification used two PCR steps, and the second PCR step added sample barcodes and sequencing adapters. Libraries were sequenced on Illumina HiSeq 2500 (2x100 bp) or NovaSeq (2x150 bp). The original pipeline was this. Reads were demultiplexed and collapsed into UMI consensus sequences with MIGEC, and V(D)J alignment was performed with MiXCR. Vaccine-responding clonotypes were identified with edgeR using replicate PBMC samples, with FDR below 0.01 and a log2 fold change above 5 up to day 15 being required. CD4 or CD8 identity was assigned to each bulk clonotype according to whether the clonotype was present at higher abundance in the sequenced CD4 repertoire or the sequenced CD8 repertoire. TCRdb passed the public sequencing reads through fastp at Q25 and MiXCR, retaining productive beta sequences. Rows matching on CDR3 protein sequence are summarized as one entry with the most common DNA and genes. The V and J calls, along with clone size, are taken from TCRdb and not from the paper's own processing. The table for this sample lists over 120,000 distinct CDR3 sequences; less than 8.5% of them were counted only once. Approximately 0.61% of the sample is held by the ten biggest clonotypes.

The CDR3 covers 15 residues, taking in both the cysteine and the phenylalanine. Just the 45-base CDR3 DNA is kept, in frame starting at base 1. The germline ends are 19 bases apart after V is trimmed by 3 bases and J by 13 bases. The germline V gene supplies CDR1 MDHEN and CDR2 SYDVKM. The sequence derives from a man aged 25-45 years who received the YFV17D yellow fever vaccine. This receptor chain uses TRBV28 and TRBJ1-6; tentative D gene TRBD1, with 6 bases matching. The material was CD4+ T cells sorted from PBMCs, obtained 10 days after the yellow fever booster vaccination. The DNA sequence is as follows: TGTGCCAGCAGTTTCAGGGGAACCTTAGGCCCCCCCCTCCACTTT. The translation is CASSFRGTLGPPLHF.